The T cell receptor beta chain under discussion was sequenced for a study of cytomegalovirus exposure and HLA in healthy donors. General observations from the study: Later analysis identified several of the most significant clusters that appeared linked to common viral pathogens. Some V segments, TRBV6-2 and TRBV6-3 among them, were indistinguishable and were therefore excluded.

The PCR contained 60 Vbeta and 13 Jbeta primers. The table came from immunoSEQ multiplex PCR; TCRdb's copy has only in-frame clones and leaves some out. The sample comprises under 200,000 clones, about an eighth of which are singletons, and 7.5% to 10% rests with the top ten. The CDR3 contains 15 residues. From germline, CDR1 is SGHKS and CDR2 YYEKEE (reference sequence). Trimming removed 0 bases from V and 6 bases from J, with 10 bases in between. Comments on this clone: The antigen is not known.

The chain couples TRBV5-5 to TRBJ1-6; D ambiguous. The material sequenced was PBMCs. This TCR came from a man in his fifties or sixties in good health and CMV-seropositive. Written as DNA, the CDR3 is TGTGCCAGCAGCTTGGGGTACGGGGTTAATTCACCCCTCCACTTT. This codes for CASSLGYGVNSPLHF.